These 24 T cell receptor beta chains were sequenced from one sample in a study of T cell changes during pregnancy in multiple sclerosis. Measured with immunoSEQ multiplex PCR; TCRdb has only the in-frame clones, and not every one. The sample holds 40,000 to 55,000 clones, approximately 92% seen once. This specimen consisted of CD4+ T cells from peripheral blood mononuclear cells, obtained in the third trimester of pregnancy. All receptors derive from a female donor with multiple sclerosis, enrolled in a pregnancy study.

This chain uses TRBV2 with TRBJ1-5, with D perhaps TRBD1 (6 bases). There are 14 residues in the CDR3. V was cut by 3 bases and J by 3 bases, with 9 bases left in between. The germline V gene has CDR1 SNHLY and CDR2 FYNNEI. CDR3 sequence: CASSERQVNQPQHF. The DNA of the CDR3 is TGTGCCAGCAGTGAGAGACAGGTCAATCAGCCCCAGCATTTT.

Here the CDR3 DNA reads TGCGCCAGCAGCCAAGATTGGGGAGGAGCTAACTATGGCTACACCTTC. Translation: CASSQDWGGANYGYTF. The V and J genes are TRBV4-3 and TRBJ1-2; the D is unclear. There are 16 residues in the CDR3. Germline V gives CDR1 LGHNA, CDR2 YSLEER. V gave up 0 bases and J gave up 0 bases, with 11 bases separating them.

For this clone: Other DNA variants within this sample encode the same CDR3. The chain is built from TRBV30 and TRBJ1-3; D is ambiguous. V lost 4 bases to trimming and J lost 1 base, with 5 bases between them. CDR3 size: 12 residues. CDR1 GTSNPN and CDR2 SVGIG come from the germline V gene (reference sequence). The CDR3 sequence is CAWTGSGNTIYF. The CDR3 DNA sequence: TGTGCCTGGACGGGGTCTGGAAACACCATATATTTT.

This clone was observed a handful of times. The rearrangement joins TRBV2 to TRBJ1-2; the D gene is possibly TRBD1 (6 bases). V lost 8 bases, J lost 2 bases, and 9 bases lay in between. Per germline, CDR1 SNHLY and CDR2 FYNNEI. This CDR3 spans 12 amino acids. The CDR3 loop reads CASSTGNYGYTF. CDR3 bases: TGTGCCAGCTCCACAGGGAACTATGGCTACACCTTC.

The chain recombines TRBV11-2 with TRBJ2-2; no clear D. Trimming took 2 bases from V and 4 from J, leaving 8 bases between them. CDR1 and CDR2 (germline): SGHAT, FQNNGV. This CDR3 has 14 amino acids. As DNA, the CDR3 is TGTGCCAGCAGCTTACAGGTCCCCACCGGGGAGCTGTTTTTT. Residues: CASSLQVPTGELFF. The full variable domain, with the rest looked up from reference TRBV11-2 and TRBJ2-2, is EAGVAQSPRYKIIEKRQSVAFWCNPISGHATLYWYQQILGQGPKLLIQFQNNGVVDDSQLPKDRFSAERLKGVDSTLKIQPAKLEDSAVYLCASSLQVPTGELFFGEGSRLTVL.

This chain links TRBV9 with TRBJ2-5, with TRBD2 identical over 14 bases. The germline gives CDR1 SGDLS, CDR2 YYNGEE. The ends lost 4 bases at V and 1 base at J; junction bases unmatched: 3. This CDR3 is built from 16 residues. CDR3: CASSPGLAGGQETQYF. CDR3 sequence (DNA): TGTGCCAGCAGCCCCGGACTAGCGGGGGGCCAAGAGACCCAGTACTTC.

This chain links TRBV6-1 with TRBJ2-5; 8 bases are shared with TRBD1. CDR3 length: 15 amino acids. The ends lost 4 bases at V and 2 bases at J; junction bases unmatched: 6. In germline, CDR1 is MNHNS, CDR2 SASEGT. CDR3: CASSGTGWAQETQYF. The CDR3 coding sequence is TGTGCCAGCAGTGGGACAGGGTGGGCACAAGAGACCCAGTACTTC.

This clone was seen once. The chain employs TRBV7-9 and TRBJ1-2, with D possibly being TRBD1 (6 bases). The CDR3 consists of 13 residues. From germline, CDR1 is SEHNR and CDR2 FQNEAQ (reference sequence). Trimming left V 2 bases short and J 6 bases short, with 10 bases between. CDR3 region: CASSLISGDGYTF. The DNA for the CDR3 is TGTGCCAGCAGCTTAATATCAGGGGATGGCTACACCTTC.

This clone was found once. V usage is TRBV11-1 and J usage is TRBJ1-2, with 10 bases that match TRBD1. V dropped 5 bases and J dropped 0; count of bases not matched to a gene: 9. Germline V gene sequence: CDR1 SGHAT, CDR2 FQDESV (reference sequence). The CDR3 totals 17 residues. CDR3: CASSDWDRGSTNYGYTF. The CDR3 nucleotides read TGTGCCAGCAGCGACTGGGACAGGGGTTCAACTAACTATGGCTACACCTTC.

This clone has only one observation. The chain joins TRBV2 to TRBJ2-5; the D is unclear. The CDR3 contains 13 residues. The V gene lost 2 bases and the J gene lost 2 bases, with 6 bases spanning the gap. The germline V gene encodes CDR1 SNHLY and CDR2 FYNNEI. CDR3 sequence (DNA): TGTGCCAGCAGTGAAAACAGACAAGAGACCCAGTACTTC. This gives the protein CASSENRQETQYF.

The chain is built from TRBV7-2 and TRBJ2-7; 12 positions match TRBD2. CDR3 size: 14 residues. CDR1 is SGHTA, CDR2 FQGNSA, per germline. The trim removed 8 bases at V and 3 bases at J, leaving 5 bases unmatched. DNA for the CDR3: TGTGCCAGCTCAGGACTAGCGGGAAACTACGAGCAGTACTTC. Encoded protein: CASSGLAGNYEQYF.

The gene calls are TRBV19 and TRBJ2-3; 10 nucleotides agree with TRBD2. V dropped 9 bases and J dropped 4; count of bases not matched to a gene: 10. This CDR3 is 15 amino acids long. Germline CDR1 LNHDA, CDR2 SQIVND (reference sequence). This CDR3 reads CASSPSSGGSDTQYF. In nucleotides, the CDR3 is TGTGCCAGCTCTCCCTCTAGCGGGGGATCAGATACGCAGTATTTT.

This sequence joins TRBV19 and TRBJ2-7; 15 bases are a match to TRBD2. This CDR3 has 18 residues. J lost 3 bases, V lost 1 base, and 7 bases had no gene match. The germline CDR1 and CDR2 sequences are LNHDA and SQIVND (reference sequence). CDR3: CASSIGPGLAGGNYEQYF. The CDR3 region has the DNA TGTGCCAGTAGTATAGGTCCGGGACTAGCGGGGGGAAACTACGAGCAGTACTTC.

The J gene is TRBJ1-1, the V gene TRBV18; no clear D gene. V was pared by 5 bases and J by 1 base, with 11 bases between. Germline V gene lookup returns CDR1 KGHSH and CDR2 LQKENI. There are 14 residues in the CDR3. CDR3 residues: CASSINNQNTEAFF. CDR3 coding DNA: TGTGCCAGCTCAATTAACAACCAGAACACTGAAGCTTTCTTT.

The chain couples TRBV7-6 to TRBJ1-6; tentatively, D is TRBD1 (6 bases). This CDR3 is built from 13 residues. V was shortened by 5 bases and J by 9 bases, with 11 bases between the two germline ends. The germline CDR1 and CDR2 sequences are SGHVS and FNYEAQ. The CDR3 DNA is TGTGCCAGCAGCCGGGACATGGGTTCACCCCTCCACTTT. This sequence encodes CASSRDMGSPLHF. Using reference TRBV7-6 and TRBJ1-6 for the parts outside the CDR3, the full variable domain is GAGVSQSPRYKVTKRGQDVALRCDPISGHVSLYWYRQALGQGPEFLTYFNYEAQQDKSGLPNDRFSAERPEGSISTLTIQRTEQRDSAMYRCASSRDMGSPLHFGNGTRLTVT.

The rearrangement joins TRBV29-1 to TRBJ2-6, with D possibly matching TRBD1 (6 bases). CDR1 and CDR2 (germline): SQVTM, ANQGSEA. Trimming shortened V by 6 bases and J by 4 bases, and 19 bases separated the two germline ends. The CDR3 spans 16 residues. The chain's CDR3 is CSVGNTGFSGANVLTF. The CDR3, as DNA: TGCAGCGTCGGAAATACAGGGTTCTCCGGGGCCAACGTCCTGACTTTC. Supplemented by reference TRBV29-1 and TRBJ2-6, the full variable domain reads SAVISQKPSRDICQRGTSLTIQCQVDSQVTMMFWYRQQPGQSLTLIATANQGSEATYESGFVIDKFPISRPNLTFSTLTVSNMSPEDSSIYLCSVGNTGFSGANVLTFGAGSRLTVL.

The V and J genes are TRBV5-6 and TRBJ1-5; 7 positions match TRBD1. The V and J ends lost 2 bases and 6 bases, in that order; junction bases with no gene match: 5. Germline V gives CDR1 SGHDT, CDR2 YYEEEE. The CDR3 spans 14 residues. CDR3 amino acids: CASSLSTGVQPQHF. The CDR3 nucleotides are TGTGCCAGCAGCTTAAGTACAGGGGTTCAGCCCCAGCATTTT.

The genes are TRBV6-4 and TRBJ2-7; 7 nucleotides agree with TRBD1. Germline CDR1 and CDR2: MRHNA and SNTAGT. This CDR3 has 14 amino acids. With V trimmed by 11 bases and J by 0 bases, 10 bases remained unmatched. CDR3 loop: CAGLHRDSSYEQYF. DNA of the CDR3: TGTGCCGGATTACACCGGGACAGCTCCTACGAGCAGTACTTC.

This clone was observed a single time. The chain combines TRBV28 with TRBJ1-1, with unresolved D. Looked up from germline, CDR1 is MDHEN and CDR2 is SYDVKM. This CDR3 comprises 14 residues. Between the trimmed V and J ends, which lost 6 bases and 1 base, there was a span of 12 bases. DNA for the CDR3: TGTGCCAGCAGGTCGGGATTCGCGAACACTGAAGCTTTCTTT. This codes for CASRSGFANTEAFF.

The CDR3 sequence: CASKGQGESPLHF. DNA for the CDR3: TGTGCCAGCAAAGGACAGGGCGAGTCACCCCTCCACTTT. This chain joins TRBV2 and TRBJ1-6, with TRBD1 identical over 8 bases. The CDR3 has 13 amino acids. Unmatched junction bases numbered 6, after V lost 7 bases and J lost 10 bases. Germline values: CDR1 SNHLY, CDR2 FYNNEI.

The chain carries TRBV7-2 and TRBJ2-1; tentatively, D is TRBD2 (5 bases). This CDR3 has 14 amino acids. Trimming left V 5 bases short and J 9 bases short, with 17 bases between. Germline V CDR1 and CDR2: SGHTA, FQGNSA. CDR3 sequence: CASSPSGSSGEQFF. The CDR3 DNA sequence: TGTGCCAGCAGCCCAAGCGGATCTAGTGGTGAGCAGTTCTTC. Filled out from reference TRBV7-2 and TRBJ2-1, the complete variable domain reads GAGVSQSPSNKVTEKGKDVELRCDPISGHTALYWYRQSLGQGLEFLIYFQGNSAPDKSGLPSDRFSAERTGGSVSTLTIQRTQQEDSAVYLCASSPSGSSGEQFFGPGTRLTVL.

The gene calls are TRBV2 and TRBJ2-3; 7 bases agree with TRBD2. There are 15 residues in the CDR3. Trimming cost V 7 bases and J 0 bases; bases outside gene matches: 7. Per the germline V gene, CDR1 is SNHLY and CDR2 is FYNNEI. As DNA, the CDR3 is TGTGCCAGCATGTGGGGGGGTCGGAGCACAGATACGCAGTATTTT. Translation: CASMWGGRSTDTQYF.

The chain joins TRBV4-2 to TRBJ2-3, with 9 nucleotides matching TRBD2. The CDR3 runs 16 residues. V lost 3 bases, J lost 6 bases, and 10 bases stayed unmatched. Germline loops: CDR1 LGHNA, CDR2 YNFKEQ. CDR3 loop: CASSHERGAGLDTQYF. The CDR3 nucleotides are TGTGCCAGCAGCCATGAGCGGGGGGCCGGACTTGATACGCAGTATTTT.

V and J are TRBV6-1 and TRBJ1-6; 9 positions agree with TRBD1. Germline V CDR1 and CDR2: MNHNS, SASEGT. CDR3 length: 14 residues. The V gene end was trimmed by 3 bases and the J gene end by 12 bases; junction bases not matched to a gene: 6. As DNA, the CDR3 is TGTGCCAGCAGTGATGGGACAGGGTCTTTACCCCTCCACTTT. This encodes CASSDGTGSLPLHF.